This is a list of T cell receptor beta chains from one sample in a study of T-cell reconstitution after alpha-beta-depleted transplantation in children. TCRdb passed the PCR reads through MiXCR, listing each CDR3 protein once. The repertoire holds hundreds of thousands of distinct CDR3 sequences, about a sixth seen once, with 25% to 30% in the top ten. Sequenced material: PBMCs, mostly from graft donor cells, taken 360 days after TCRalphabeta/CD19-depleted stem cell transplant. These receptors came from a boy under two years old who had a stem cell transplant for Wiskott-Aldrich syndrome, so the T cells may come from the graft donor. Each CDR3 is given with its conserved first and last residue. A D gene is named only where the DNA matches it firmly. The listing skips clone size in some rows; elsewhere it reads once, few, many or a size class.

CDR3	DNA	size	J	V	D
CASSQAAGGNEQFF	TGTGCCAGCAGCCAAGCAGCGGGGGGGAATGAGCAGTTCTTC	.	TRBJ2-1	TRBV3-1	TRBD2
CASSGGVAGGYNEQFF	TGTGCCAGCAGTGGAGGAGTAGCGGGAGGATACAATGAGCAGTTCTTC	few	TRBJ2-1	TRBV6-1	TRBD2
CAISGGFGTGIAGELFF	TGTGCCATCAGTGGAGGGTTTGGGACGGGAATCGCCGGGGAGCTGTTTTTT	many	TRBJ2-2	TRBV10-3	.
CASRPPGQGSTGELFF	TGTGCCAGCAGACCGCCGGGACAGGGGTCCACCGGGGAGCTGTTTTTT	few	TRBJ2-2	TRBV6-1	TRBD1
CASRTGTSGYYEQYF	TGTGCCAGCAGGACCGGGACTAGCGGATACTACGAGCAGTACTTC	.	TRBJ2-7	TRBV12-3/TRBV12-4	TRBD2
CASSQGGSGELFF	TGTGCCAGCAGCCAAGGAGGGTCCGGGGAGCTGTTTTTT	.	TRBJ2-2	TRBV7-2	.
CASSPRGAGKAPEAFF	TGTGCCAGCTCACCTCGGGGCGCAGGGAAAGCCCCTGAAGCTTTCTTT	few	TRBJ1-1	TRBV18	.
CASSPWTDPDFEQYF	TGCGCCAGCAGCCCCTGGACAGATCCAGACTTCGAGCAGTACTTC	.	TRBJ2-7	TRBV5-1	.
CASRDRVYGANVLTF	TGTGCCAGCAGGGACAGGGTATATGGGGCCAACGTCCTGACTTTC	few	TRBJ2-6	TRBV2	TRBD1
CASGLSGANVLTF	TGTGCCAGCGGACTCTCGGGGGCCAACGTCCTGACTTTC	.	TRBJ2-6	TRBV5-6	.
CASSQERGLSNQPQHF	TGCGCCAGCAGCCAAGAACGGGGACTTAGCAATCAGCCCCAGCATTTT	few	TRBJ1-5	TRBV4-1	.
CATGRGETQYF	TGTGCCACTGGCAGGGGAGAGACCCAGTACTTC	many	TRBJ2-5	TRBV24-1	.
CASSFPLQGARKETQYF	TGTGCCAGCAGTTTCCCATTACAGGGGGCAAGAAAAGAGACCCAGTACTTC	few	TRBJ2-5	TRBV28	TRBD1
CATSLAGGPYNEQFF	TGTGCCACCTCACTAGCGGGAGGACCCTACAATGAGCAGTTCTTC	.	TRBJ2-1	TRBV24-1	TRBD2
CSVRRGANTGELFF	TGCAGCGTGCGGCGGGGGGCGAACACCGGGGAGCTGTTTTTT	few	TRBJ2-2	TRBV29-1	TRBD2
CASSRTGTGANYGYTF	TGTGCCAGCAGTAGAACCGGGACAGGAGCTAACTATGGCTACACCTTC	many	TRBJ1-2	TRBV12-3/TRBV12-4	TRBD1
CAINLEQTGGRQETQYF	TGTGCCATCAACCTAGAACAAACGGGGGGGCGGCAAGAGACCCAGTACTTC	.	TRBJ2-5	TRBV10-3	TRBD2
CASSQGQRNTIYF	TGCGCCAGCAGCCAAGGACAGCGAAACACCATATATTTT	.	TRBJ1-3	TRBV4-3	.
CASSLVAGTGTPLHF	TGTGCCAGCAGCTTAGTCGCCGGGACAGGGACACCCCTCCACTTT	few	TRBJ1-6	TRBV7-8	TRBD1
CASRLAGGRDEQFF	TGCGCCAGCAGACTAGCGGGGGGGCGGGATGAGCAGTTCTTC	many	TRBJ2-1	TRBV5-1	TRBD2
CASSQQSPPHNEQFF	TGTGCCAGCAGCCAACAGAGTCCTCCGCACAATGAGCAGTTCTTC	few	TRBJ2-1	TRBV3-1	.
CASSRLNRGTGANVLTF	TGCGCCAGCAGCCGCCTAAACAGGGGAACTGGGGCCAACGTCCTGACTTTC	few	TRBJ2-6	TRBV4-3	TRBD1
CASTLAGGNEQYF	TGTGCCAGCACCCTAGCGGGAGGCAACGAGCAGTACTTC	few	TRBJ2-7	TRBV12-3/TRBV12-4	TRBD2
CASRLAGGDNEQFF	TGTGCCAGCAGACTAGCGGGGGGAGACAATGAGCAGTTCTTC	.	TRBJ2-1	TRBV11-2	TRBD2
CASSLWLPYAQYF	TGTGCCAGCAGTTTATGGTTACCCTATGCGCAGTATTTT	.	TRBJ2-3	TRBV28	.
CASSLWGPANTEAFF	TGTGCCAGCAGCTTATGGGGACCCGCGAACACTGAAGCTTTCTTT	few	TRBJ1-1	TRBV7-2	.
CASSYGSWTGTQETQYF	TGTGCCAGCAGTTACGGTAGCTGGACAGGTACTCAAGAGACCCAGTACTTC	few	TRBJ2-5	TRBV6-5	TRBD1
CASSFYVGTGVVNTEAFF	TGCGCCAGCAGCTTTTATGTCGGGACAGGGGTAGTGAACACTGAAGCTTTCTTT	few	TRBJ1-1	TRBV5-1	TRBD1
CASSLHPSSTDTQYF	TGCGCCAGCAGCTTACACCCCTCTAGCACAGATACGCAGTATTTT	.	TRBJ2-3	TRBV5-1	.
CASSPTSGVHNEQFF	TGTGCCAGCAGCCCGACTAGCGGGGTTCACAATGAGCAGTTCTTC	.	TRBJ2-1	TRBV7-9	TRBD2
CASSRETGGTQYF	TGCGCCAGCAGCCGGGAAACTGGAGGGACCCAGTACTTC	few	TRBJ2-5	TRBV5-1	.
CASKVASTDTQYF	TGTGCCAGCAAGGTCGCTAGCACAGATACGCAGTATTTT	many	TRBJ2-3	TRBV12-3/TRBV12-4	.
CASRNTGTLYGYTF	TGTGCCAGCAGAAACACCGGGACTCTTTATGGCTACACCTTC	.	TRBJ1-2	TRBV6-1	.
CASSRMNTGELFF	TGTGCCAGCAGCCGAATGAACACCGGGGAGCTGTTTTTT	many	TRBJ2-2	TRBV12-3/TRBV12-4	.
CASSLGGNTIYF	TGTGCCAGCAGCTTAGGCGGAAACACCATATATTTT	many	TRBJ1-3	TRBV12-3/TRBV12-4	.
CASSLWPSDGYTF	TGTGCCAGCAGCTTATGGCCATCAGATGGCTACACCTTC	.	TRBJ1-2	TRBV7-9	.
CATSDEIPGNEQFF	TGTGCCACCAGTGATGAAATACCAGGGAATGAGCAGTTCTTC	.	TRBJ2-1	TRBV24-1	.
CSPGTMNTGDLFF	TGCAGCCCCGGGACTATGAACACCGGGGATCTGTTTTTT	.	TRBJ2-2	TRBV20-1	TRBD2
CASSLRQRGWDGQFF	TGTGCCAGCAGCTTGAGGCAGCGGGGGTGGGATGGGCAGTTCTTC	.	TRBJ2-1	TRBV7-9	TRBD2
CASSYEGRGAYNEQFF	TGTGCCAGCAGTTACGAGGGGCGGGGCGCCTACAATGAGCAGTTCTTC	.	TRBJ2-1	TRBV6-2/TRBV6-3	.
CATQDPTDTQYF	TGTGCCACTCAGGACCCCACAGATACGCAGTATTTT	few	TRBJ2-3	TRBV24-1	.
CATSEPGAYSLNEQFF	TGTGCCACCAGTGAGCCCGGGGCTTACTCCCTGAATGAGCAGTTCTTC	few	TRBJ2-1	TRBV24-1	.
CATRLGALFGGGSTDTQYF	TGTGCCACCAGGCTCGGGGCCTTGTTCGGCGGGGGATCGACAGATACGCAGTATTTT	few	TRBJ2-3	TRBV15	TRBD2
CASSLVRTNTGELFF	TGTGCCAGCAGCTTAGTTCGTACGAACACCGGGGAGCTGTTTTTT	.	TRBJ2-2	TRBV7-2	.
CASSATYEQYF	TGTGCCAGCAGCGCAACCTACGAGCAGTACTTC	many	TRBJ2-7	TRBV7-9	.
CASSSHSGTALDEQFF	TGTGCCAGCAGCTCCCACTCCGGGACAGCCCTGGATGAGCAGTTCTTC	.	TRBJ2-1	TRBV7-2	TRBD1
CAISAAAYNEQFF	TGTGCCATCAGTGCGGCAGCCTACAATGAGCAGTTCTTC	many	TRBJ2-1	TRBV10-3	.
CAISDRAKANTGELFF	TGTGCCATCAGTGACAGGGCGAAAGCGAACACCGGGGAGCTGTTTTTT	few	TRBJ2-2	TRBV10-3	.
CSAQGQGAAELFF	TGCAGCGCGCAGGGACAGGGGGCAGCGGAGCTGTTTTTT	few	TRBJ2-2	TRBV29-1	TRBD1
CASSKSGGRPNIQYF	TGTGCCAGCAGCAAAAGCGGGGGGCGCCCAAACATTCAGTACTTC	few	TRBJ2-4	TRBV12-3/TRBV12-4	TRBD2
CASSPDPFTYNEQFF	TGTGCCAGCAGCCCCGACCCTTTCACCTACAATGAGCAGTTCTTC	.	TRBJ2-1	TRBV5-6	.
CSAFRDRVSYEQYF	TGCAGTGCTTTCCGGGACAGAGTTTCCTACGAGCAGTACTTC	few	TRBJ2-7	TRBV20-1	TRBD1
CASSPRSTYEQYF	TGTGCCAGCTCACCCCGGTCGACCTACGAGCAGTACTTC	.	TRBJ2-7	TRBV18	.
CASSRSTYEQFF	TGTGCCAGCAGTCGCTCGACCTATGAGCAGTTCTTC	few	TRBJ2-1	TRBV6-2/TRBV6-3	.
CASSERTGGNSPLHF	TGTGCCAGCAGTGAACGCACAGGGGGCAATTCACCCCTCCACTTT	.	TRBJ1-6	TRBV6-1	TRBD1
CASSLRTSGTENEQYF	TGCGCCAGCAGCTTGAGGACTAGCGGGACCGAGAACGAGCAGTACTTC	.	TRBJ2-7	TRBV5-1	TRBD2
CASSYSRPPSKEKLFF	TGTGCCAGCAGTTACTCGAGGCCTCCTTCGAAGGAAAAACTGTTTTTT	.	TRBJ1-4	TRBV6-5	.